This T cell receptor (beta chain) was identified during a study of T cell responses to AZD1222 COVID-19 vaccine (TCRdb year 2021). General notes on the study: Because spike-specific TCR depth and breadth did not differ between the two schedules, AZD1222 recipients who got a second dose at roughly 4 weeks were pooled with those who got a second dose at roughly 12 weeks. A total of 240 or so trial participants underwent TCR sequencing, of whom nearly 210 had received two doses of AZD1222 and some 26 had received two doses of the MenACWY control vaccine. Enrollment into the trials was organized by age into subgroups of 18-55, 56-69 and 70-plus years, and those subgroups contained approximately 160, 26 and 62 TCR-sequenced participants, respectively.

The CDR3 regions of human TCRbeta chains were subjected to immunosequencing. The published analysis was carried out like this. TCRs in the repertoires were compared against a reference library of SARS-CoV-2-specific TCRs that had been generated with the MIRA antigen-specificity platform. Breadth was defined as the fraction of unique TCRs that were SARS-CoV-2-associated. Depth was defined as the fraction of total T cells that were SARS-CoV-2-associated. Using the MIRA data, every spike-specific TCR was mapped to the spike region that the TCR reacted to and assigned to either a CD4 or a CD8 class. Log10-transformed breadth and depth values were compared by one-way ANOVA with Sidak's multiple comparisons tests. TCRdb took this table from immuneACCESS and kept in-frame rearrangements with V and J called. Such tables lack part of the clones; where checked against another copy, unresolved V genes explain under half of the gap, and the rest is unexplained. V and J calls and clone size come straight from that table; D and trimming were deduced from the DNA. Across this sample there are 90,000 to 120,000 clones, with around 94% seen only once. Roughly 2% of the sample comes from the top ten.

Broad study findings and their caveats: The 56-69-year group was small, and its depth increase did not reach significance, likely because of low power. Most participants were white British and females outnumbered males, and the authors suggested that clonal diversity may have been underestimated. Conclusions about previously exposed vaccinees are limited, since just a handful of AZD1222 recipients were seropositive for SARS-CoV-2 at baseline. Because no day 14 peak-response samples were available, repertoires were characterized only after the peak T cell response. The whole spike protein was spanned by vaccine-associated CD4 TCRs, and dominant responses were seen in regions 160-218 and 743-854. Epitopes outside the regions mutated in the B.1.351 and B.1.1.7 variants were reportedly recognized by nearly half of the unique spike-specific TCRs. After two AZD1222 doses, both the breadth and the depth of spike-specific TCRs were significantly higher than at day 0 and than in MenACWY recipients.

The sample's time point, from its label and the paper: baseline before first vaccination. Vaccinee samples were obtained from the UK trials COV001 and COV002, which included a single-blind randomized controlled phase 2/3 trial of AZD1222 (ChAdOx1 nCoV-19) in healthy adults. Trial participant PBMC samples were collected at day 0 and day 28 after the second dose for TCRbeta chain sequencing. As concerns this clone: The specificity of this receptor is unknown. Qualities for individual bases were not recorded, and no much larger clone is one base off.

Trimming costs V 0 bases and J 3 bases, and their ends lie 9 bases apart. The germline V gene yields MNHNS for CDR1 and SASEGT for CDR2. The CDR3 covers 16 residues, taking in both the cysteine and the phenylalanine. The kept DNA is CDR3 alone, 48 bases in frame from the first base. Sample: peripheral blood, taken on day 0 of AZD1222 vaccination. This TCR was sampled from an adult in good health. The sequence is built from TRBV6-1 and TRBJ2-6; TRBD1 is a weak D gene call, 6 bases matching. CDR3 reads: CASSEAQGLGANVLTF. The nucleotide sequence reads as follows: TGTGCCAGCAGTGAAGCGCAGGGGCTTGGGGCCAACGTCCTGACTTTC.